This T cell receptor (beta chain) comes out of a study of technical replicates of blood from a few donors. Method: immunoSEQ multiplex PCR; TCRdb's copy keeps in-frame clones and lacks some. The sample yields more than 65,000 clones, 91% seen once. CDR1 and CDR2 from the germline V gene are KGHSH and LQKENI. Losses at the gene ends were 4 bases for V and 5 bases for J; bases not matched to a gene: 4. The CDR3 sequence is 14 residues long. This clonotype was obtained from a human donor in good health. Some clones in this sample may be carry-over from other donors' samples. V gene TRBV18 combines with J gene TRBJ1-4; TRBD1 matches at 7 bases. The source material was T cells isolated from PBMCs. CDR3 loop: CASSRGQQNEKLFF. CDR3 DNA sequence: TGTGCCAGCTCACGGGGACAGCAGAATGAAAAACTGTTTTTT.